This TCR beta chain was identified during a study of neoadjuvant anti-PD-1 for oral cavity cancer. Points from the study as a whole: Each response group had just a few patients in TCR analyses.

In germline, CDR1 is MNHEY, CDR2 SMNVEV (reference sequence). This CDR3 has 13 amino acids. V shed 6 bases, J shed 11 bases, and the junction held 12 bases outside the gene matches. Points on this clone: As yet, its antigen is unknown.

The time point was: after neoadjuvant nivolumab, at surgical resection. Generated by immunoSEQ multiplex PCR, the TCRdb table keeps only in-frame clones and is missing some. The table includes roughly 46,000 clones, roughly 77% detected once. This material consisted of PBMCs, taken after nivolumab (anti-PD-1) treatment. The TCR was taken from a person aged 40 to 85 with oral cavity squamous cell carcinoma. The chain recombines TRBV27 with TRBJ1-1, with 7 bases matching TRBD1. The CDR3, as DNA: TGTGCCAGCAGGTCTTGGGGAGGGGGCATTGCTTTCTTT. Translation gives CASRSWGGGIAFF.